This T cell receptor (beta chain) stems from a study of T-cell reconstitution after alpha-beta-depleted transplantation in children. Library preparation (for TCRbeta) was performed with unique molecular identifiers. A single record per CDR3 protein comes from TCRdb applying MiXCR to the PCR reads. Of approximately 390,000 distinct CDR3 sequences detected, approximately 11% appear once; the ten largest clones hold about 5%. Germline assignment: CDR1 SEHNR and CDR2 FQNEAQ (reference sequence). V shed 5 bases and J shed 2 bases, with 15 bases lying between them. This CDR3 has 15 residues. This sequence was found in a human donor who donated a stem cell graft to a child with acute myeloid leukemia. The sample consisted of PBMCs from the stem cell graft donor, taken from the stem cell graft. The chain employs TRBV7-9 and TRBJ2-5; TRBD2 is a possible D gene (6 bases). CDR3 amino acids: CASSRPGGGQETQYF. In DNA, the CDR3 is TGTGCCAGCAGCCGTCCTGGGGGAGGACAAGAGACCCAGTACTTC. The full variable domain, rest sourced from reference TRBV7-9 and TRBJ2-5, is DTGVSQNPRHKITKRGQNVTFRCDPISEHNRLYWYRQTLGQGPEFLTYFQNEAQLEKSRLLSDRFSAERPKGSFSTLEIQRTEQGDSAMYLCASSRPGGGQETQYFGPGTRLLVL.